The subject of this entry is one TCR beta chain. Its antigen specificity is not known. Base qualities are missing; no much larger clone stands one base away. These data are taken from a study of blood T cell repertoires in COVID-19 (dated by TCRdb to 2020 to 2021). For context, the study as a whole: Collaborator samples came from the United States, Italy and Spain and covered acute and convalescent phases of COVID-19. Where available, HLA class I and class II types were taken from metadata supplied by the sample provider and were not determined by assay-based typing. The material from the prospective study consisted of cDNA or gDNA derived from T cells, B-cell-depleted T cells, or PBMCs. The repertoires were released in a freely available public database meant as a resource for research on the immune response to SARS-CoV-2. The dataset comprised deeply sampled blood TCRbeta repertoires from subjects exposed to, actively infected with, or recovered from COVID-19. The samples were drawn from two sources: the first 160 participants of the ongoing ImmuneRACE study, and 1,254 subjects contributed by 6 global collaborators. Sample metadata almost always included a de-identified subject ID, COVID-19 status, age in years and sex. The full study reports these points: The quantity of clinical and demographic metadata differed by source and by participant and was supplied without curation.

TCRbeta CDR3 regions were amplified from genomic DNA by means of the immunoSEQ Assay, a bias-controlled multiplex PCR. In the paper's pipeline: Within the assay, amplification of reference gene primers was used to estimate how many nucleated cells each sample contained. Sequence reads were collapsed and filtered to measure the absolute abundance of every unique TCRbeta CDR3 rearrangement. For each sample, productive Simpson clonality was calculated as the square root of Simpson's diversity index over productive rearrangements. TCRdb obtained this table from immuneACCESS and retained in-frame rearrangements with V and J assigned. These tables miss some clones; where compared with another copy, unresolved V genes account for less than half of the shortfall, and the remainder is unexplained. The DNA was the basis for D and trimming; V, J and clone size are from that table. This sample gives about 170,000 clones in total; around 78% of them show up just once. Nearly 4.5% of the sample is held by the ten biggest clonotypes.

Enrolling through a virtual design, the prospective study's participants ranged in age from roughly 18 to 95 years and lived across 24 United States geographic areas. To assign participants to cohorts, the prospective study relied on clinical history that participants themselves reported in a screening survey and a study questionnaire. Recovered participants in ImmuneRACE Cohort 3 were defined as having two consecutive negative NP/OP PCR tests, clearance from a healthcare professional, or resolution of symptoms. In the prospective study, mobile phlebotomists collected whole blood, serum and a nasopharyngeal or oropharyngeal swab from each participant. Over a roughly 2-month period, participants in the prospective study had the option of providing additional blood draws and questionnaires. Blood samples from the prospective study were shipped frozen or at room temperature prior to DNA extraction.

Trimming takes 0 bases from V and 7 bases from J, and the germline ends sit 12 bases apart. Its CDR3 holds 14 amino acids, cysteine through phenylalanine. Kept here is only the CDR3 DNA, which spans 42 bases and is read in frame from base 1. From a lookup of the germline V gene (reference sequence), CDR1 and CDR2 are LGHDT and YNNKEL. Here the chain combines TRBV3-1 (or the pseudogene TRBV3-2) and TRBJ1-2, with the D gene uncertain. Sample: PBMCs or T cells enriched from blood (not recorded which). The TCR originated in a woman aged 45-65 years who had recovered from COVID-19. This receptor has the CDR3 CASSQDMAVGGYTF. The DNA sequence is as follows: TGTGCCAGCAGCCAAGATATGGCGGTTGGTGGCTACACCTTC.